This TCR beta chain was obtained from a study of shared clonotypes between healthy human individuals. The table came from immunoSEQ multiplex PCR; TCRdb's copy has only in-frame clones and leaves some out. Of roughly 2,500,000 clones listed, 93% were seen once; the top ten hold 0.36%. V gave up 3 bases and J gave up 10 bases, with 21 bases separating them. CDR1 is LGHNA, CDR2 YNFKEQ, per germline. The CDR3 contains 16 residues. The sequencing input was naive CD4+ T cells from PBMCs. Subset reported: CD45RA+ positively selected. The chain is built from TRBV4-2 and TRBJ1-4; the D gene is possibly TRBD1 (5 bases). The source of this sequence is a man between 18 and 35 years old in good health. Some clones in this sample may be carry-over from other donors' samples. The CDR3: CASSQGDPGDSRKLFF. For the CDR3, the DNA is TGTGCCAGCAGCCAGGGGGACCCGGGCGATTCTAGAAAACTGTTTTTT.